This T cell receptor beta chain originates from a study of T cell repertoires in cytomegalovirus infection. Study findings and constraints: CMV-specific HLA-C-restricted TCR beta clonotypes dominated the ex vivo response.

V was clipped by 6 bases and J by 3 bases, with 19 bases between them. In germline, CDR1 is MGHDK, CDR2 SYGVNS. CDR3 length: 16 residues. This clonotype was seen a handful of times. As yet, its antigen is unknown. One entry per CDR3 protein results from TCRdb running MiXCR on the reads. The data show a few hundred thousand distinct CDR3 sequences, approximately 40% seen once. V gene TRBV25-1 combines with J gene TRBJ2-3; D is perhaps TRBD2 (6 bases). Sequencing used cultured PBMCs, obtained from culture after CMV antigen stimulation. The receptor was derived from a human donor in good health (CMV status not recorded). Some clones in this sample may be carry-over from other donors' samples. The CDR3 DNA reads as TGTGCCAGCAGCGCGGGCTGGGGGGAGGCGACAGATACGCAGTATTTT. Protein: CASSAGWGEATDTQYF.